This T cell receptor (beta chain) was retrieved from a study of CD8+ T cells in alopecia areata. For the study at large: Dosing with tofacitinib proceeded for 6 to 18 months, followed by 6 months off drug.

Investigators isolated RNA and reverse transcribed it into cDNA to act as the sequencing template. Profiling relied on immunoSEQ multiplex PCR, and the TCRdb table lists in-frame clones only, not all of them. This sample yields about 210,000 clones, of which 64% are seen a single time; more than 3.5% belongs to the top ten. Findings and caveats of the study: In scalp samples, resident alphabeta T cells of normal skin are also sequenced.

On this clone: Its specificity is unknown.

The treatment was: oral pan-JAK inhibitor, 5-10 mg twice daily. Researchers took lesional scalp punch biopsies and peripheral blood from people who were alopecia areata patients. The CDR3 spans 13 residues. Trimming removed 7 bases from V and 4 bases from J, with 15 bases in between. Germline assignment: CDR1 SQVTM and CDR2 ANQGSEA. Sequenced here: CD4+ T cells sorted from blood, sampled at week 4, from a patient treated with tofacitinib. The sequence was obtained from a human donor with alopecia areata. This rearrangement joins TRBV29-1 to TRBJ2-3; possibly TRBD1 or TRBD2 for D (5 bases each). As DNA, the CDR3 is TGCAGCGCATCGGGACCGGTTTCAGATACGCAGTATTTT. As protein: CSASGPVSDTQYF.